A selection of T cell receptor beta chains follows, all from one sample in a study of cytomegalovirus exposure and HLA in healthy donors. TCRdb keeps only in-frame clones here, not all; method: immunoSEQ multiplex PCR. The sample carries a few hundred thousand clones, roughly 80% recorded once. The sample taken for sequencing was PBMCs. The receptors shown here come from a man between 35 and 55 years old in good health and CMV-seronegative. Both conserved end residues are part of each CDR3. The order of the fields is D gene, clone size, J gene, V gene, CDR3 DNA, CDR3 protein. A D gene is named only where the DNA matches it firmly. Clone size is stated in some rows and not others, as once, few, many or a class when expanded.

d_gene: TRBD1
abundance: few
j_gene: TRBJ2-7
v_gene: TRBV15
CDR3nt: TGTGCCACCAGCCGGGGACAGGGCCTCTACGAGCAGTACTTC
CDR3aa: CATSRGQGLYEQYF

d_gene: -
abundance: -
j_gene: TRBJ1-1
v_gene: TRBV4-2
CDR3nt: TGTGCCAGCAGCCCCCGGACGGGGGTAAATTTTGAAGCTTTCTTT
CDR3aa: CASSPRTGVNFEAFF

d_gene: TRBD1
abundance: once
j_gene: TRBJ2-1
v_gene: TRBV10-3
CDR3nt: TGTGCCATCAGCCCGGGACAGAGCAATGAGCAGTTCTTC
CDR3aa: CAISPGQSNEQFF

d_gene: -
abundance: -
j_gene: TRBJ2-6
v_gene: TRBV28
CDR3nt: TGTGCCAGCAGTTTGCCGGGCTCTGGGGCCAACGTCCTGACTTTC
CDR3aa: CASSLPGSGANVLTF

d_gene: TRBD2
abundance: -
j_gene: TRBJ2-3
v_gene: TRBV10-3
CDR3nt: TGTGCCTCCCGGGGGGGGGTTGTTACAGATACGCAGTATTTT
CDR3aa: CASRGGVVTDTQYF

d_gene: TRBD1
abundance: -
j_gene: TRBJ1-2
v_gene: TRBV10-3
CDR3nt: TGTGCCATCCGGACAGGGGTAGTTACGAATGGCTACACTTTC
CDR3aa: CAIRTGVVTNGYTF

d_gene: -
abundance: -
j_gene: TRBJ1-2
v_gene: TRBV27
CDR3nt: TGTGCCAGCAGTTTAGCGGGACCGTCCTATGGCTACACCTTC
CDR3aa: CASSLAGPSYGYTF

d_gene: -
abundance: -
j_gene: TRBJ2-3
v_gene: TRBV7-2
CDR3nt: TGTGCCAGCAGCTTGGAGGGCTTACAGGCCGATACGCAGTATTTT
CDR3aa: CASSLEGLQADTQYF

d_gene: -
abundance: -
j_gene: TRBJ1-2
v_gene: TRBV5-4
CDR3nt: TGTGCCAGCAGCCTACAGGGTTATGGGGGCTACACCTTC
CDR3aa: CASSLQGYGGYTF

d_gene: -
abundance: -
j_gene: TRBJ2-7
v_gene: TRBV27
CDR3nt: TGTGCCAGCAGTTTATCGGCAGGCATCTACGAGCAGTACTTC
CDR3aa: CASSLSAGIYEQYF

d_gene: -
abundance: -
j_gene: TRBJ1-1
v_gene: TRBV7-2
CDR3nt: TGTGCCAGCAGCTTAGCAGCAGGGGTCACTGAAGCTTTCTTT
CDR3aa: CASSLAAGVTEAFF

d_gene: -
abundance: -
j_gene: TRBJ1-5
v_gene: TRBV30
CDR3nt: TGTGCCTGGAGTCCCTATGACAGAACCAATCAGCCCCAGCATTTT
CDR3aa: CAWSPYDRTNQPQHF

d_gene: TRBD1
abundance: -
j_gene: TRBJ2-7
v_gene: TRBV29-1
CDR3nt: TGCAGCGGGGTTGGGCAGGGGGCGTACGAGCAGTACTTC
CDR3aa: CSGVGQGAYEQYF

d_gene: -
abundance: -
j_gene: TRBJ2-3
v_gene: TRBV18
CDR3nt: TGTGCCAGCTCACCCTCTTATCCCTTCACAGATACGCAGTATTTT
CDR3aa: CASSPSYPFTDTQYF

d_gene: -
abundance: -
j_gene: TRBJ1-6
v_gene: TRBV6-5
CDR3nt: TGTGCCAGCAGTTATTTAGCGAATAATTCACCCCTCCACTTT
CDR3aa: CASSYLANNSPLHF

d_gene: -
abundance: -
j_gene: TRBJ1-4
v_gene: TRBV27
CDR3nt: TGTGCCAGCCGATTACAGGGTGCAACTAATGAAAAACTGTTTTTT
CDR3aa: CASRLQGATNEKLFF

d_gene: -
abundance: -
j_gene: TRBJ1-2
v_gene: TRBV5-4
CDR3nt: TGTGCCAGCAGCTTGGACAGGCGGGGCGGCTACACCTTC
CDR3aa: CASSLDRRGGYTF

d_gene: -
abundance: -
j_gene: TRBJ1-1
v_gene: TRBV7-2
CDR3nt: TGTGCCAGCAGCTTCAGTGCTCTGAACACTGAAGCTTTCTTT
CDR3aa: CASSFSALNTEAFF

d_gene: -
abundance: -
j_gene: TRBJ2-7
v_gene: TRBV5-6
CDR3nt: TGTGCCAGCAGCTTGGTGGGCCACTACGAGCAGTACTTC
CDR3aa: CASSLVGHYEQYF

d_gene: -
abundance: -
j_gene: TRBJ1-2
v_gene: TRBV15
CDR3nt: TGTGCCACCAGCAGAGATACCCCAGGGAAGAATGGCTACACCTTC
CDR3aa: CATSRDTPGKNGYTF

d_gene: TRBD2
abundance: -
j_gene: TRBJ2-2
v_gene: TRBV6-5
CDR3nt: TGTGCCAGCAGCGGGGCGGGGGGGGGCACCGGGGAGCTGTTTTTT
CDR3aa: CASSGAGGGTGELFF

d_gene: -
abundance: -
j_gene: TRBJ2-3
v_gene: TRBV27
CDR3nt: TGTGCCAGCACCTACGCCGGACTCCCTCCTTCCACAGATACGCAGTATTTT
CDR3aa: CASTYAGLPPSTDTQYF

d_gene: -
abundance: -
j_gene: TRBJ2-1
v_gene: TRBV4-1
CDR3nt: TGCGCCAGCAGCCAAGTGACAGACAATGAGCAGTTCTTC
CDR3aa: CASSQVTDNEQFF

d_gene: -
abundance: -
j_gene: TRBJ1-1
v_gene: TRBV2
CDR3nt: TGTGCCAGCAGTTTCCGGACTGTGGGCACTGAAGCTTTCTTT
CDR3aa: CASSFRTVGTEAFF

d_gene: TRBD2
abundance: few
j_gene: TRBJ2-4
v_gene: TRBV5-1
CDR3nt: TGCGCCAGCAGCCACGGGGTAGCGGGGGTCAAAAACATTCAGTACTTC
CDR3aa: CASSHGVAGVKNIQYF

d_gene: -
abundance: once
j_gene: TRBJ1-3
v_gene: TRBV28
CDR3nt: TGTGCCAGCAGTTTAGGCTGGGGCCGGCTTAGCGGCACCATATATTTT
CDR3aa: CASSLGWGRLSGTIYF

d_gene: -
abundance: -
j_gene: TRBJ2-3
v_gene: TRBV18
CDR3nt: TGTGCCAGCTCACCACGTCAAGATACGCAGTATTTT
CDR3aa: CASSPRQDTQYF

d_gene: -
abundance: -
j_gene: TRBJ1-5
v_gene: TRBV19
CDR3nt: TGTGCCAGTAGTATCGGAGGGGTAGGTAGCAATCAGCCCCAGCATTTT
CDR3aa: CASSIGGVGSNQPQHF

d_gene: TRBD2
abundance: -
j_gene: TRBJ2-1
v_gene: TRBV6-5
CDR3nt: TGTGCCAGCAGTTCGACTAGCGGGGGGAATGAGCAGTTCTTC
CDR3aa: CASSSTSGGNEQFF

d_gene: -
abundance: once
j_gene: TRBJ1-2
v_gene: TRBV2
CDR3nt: TGTGCCAGCACCAAACTTCCAGGTGCCTATGGCTACACCTTC
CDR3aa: CASTKLPGAYGYTF

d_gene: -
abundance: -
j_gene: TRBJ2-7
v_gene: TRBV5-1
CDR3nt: TGCGCCAGCAGCTCCGGGTCGGGGAGCACCACTGGATACGAGCAGTACTTC
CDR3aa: CASSSGSGSTTGYEQYF

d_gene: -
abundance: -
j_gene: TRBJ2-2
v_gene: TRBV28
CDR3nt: TGTGCCAGCAAATTTACAGGGATTAACACCGGGGAGCTGTTTTTT
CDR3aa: CASKFTGINTGELFF

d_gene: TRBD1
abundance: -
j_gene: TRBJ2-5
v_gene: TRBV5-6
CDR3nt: TGTGCCAGCAGCTTGCCGCCCGACAGGGCAGAGACCCAGTACTTC
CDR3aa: CASSLPPDRAETQYF

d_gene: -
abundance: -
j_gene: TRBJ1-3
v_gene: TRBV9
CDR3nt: TGTGCCAGCAGCGCTGGGGGGGGGCTTGCTGGAAACACCATATATTTT
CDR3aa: CASSAGGGLAGNTIYF

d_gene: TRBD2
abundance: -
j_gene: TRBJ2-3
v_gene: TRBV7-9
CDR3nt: TGTGCCAGCGCCCTGGGGGGGTTACTCACAGATACGCAGTATTTT
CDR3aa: CASALGGLLTDTQYF